This T cell receptor (beta chain) was recovered during a study of OX40 agonist ivuxolimab in advanced cancers. Germline CDR1 and CDR2: SEHNR and FQNEAQ (reference sequence). The CDR3 consists of 17 residues. J lost 3 bases, V lost 2 bases, and 10 bases had no gene match. Assay used: immunoSEQ multiplex PCR; TCRdb lists only in-frame clones, some missing. The sample shows some 97,000 clones, 75% to 95% of them seen only once. This sequence was found in an adult with an advanced solid tumor such as melanoma, head and neck, liver or kidney cancer. The specimen was CD4+ or CD8+ T cells sorted from blood, collected in a trial of the OX40 agonist ivuxolimab. The chain couples TRBV7-9 to TRBJ2-3, with 8 bases lining up with TRBD2. The CDR3 protein is CASSLLPSGSGTDTQYF. The CDR3 DNA sequence: TGTGCCAGCAGCTTACTCCCCAGCGGGAGTGGGACAGATACGCAGTATTTT.